This paragraph covers one TCR beta chain sequence. These data originate in a study of T cells after somatic rescue of genetic block. Sequencing was performed with immunoSEQ multiplex PCR; in TCRdb, only in-frame clones are kept and a portion is missing. The repertoire holds over 10,000 clones, with more than 65% as singletons. The clonotype was recovered from a boy between 10 and 17 years old. The sequenced sample consisted of peripheral blood mononuclear cells (PBMCs).

CDR3 sequence (DNA): TGTGCCAGCCGTACTAGCGGTGCGAACACCGGGGAGCTGTTTTTT. It specifies CASRTSGANTGELFF. This sequence joins TRBV27 and TRBJ2-2, with 8 bases lining up with TRBD2. Trimming cost V 8 bases and J 0 bases; bases outside gene matches: 5. Germline CDR1 reads MNHEY; CDR2 reads SMNVEV (reference sequence). The CDR3 is 15 residues long.